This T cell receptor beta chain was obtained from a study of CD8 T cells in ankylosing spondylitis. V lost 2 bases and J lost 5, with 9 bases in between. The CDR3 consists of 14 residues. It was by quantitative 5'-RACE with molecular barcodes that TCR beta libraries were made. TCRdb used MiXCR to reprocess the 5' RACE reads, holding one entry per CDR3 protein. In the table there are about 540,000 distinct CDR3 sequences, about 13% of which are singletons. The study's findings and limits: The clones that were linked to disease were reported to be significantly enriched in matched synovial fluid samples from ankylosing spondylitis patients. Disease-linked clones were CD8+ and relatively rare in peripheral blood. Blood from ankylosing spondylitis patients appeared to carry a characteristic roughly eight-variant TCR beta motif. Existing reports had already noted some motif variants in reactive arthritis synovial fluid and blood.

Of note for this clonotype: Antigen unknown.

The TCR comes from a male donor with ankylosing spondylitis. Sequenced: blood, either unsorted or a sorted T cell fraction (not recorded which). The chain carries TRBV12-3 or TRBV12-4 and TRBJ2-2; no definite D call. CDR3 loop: CASSLLSLTGELFF. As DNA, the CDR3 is TGTGCCAGCAGTTTACTATCGCTGACCGGGGAGCTGTTTTTT.